This TCR beta chain appears in the sequencing data of a study of CD8 T cells in ankylosing spondylitis. Findings and caveats of the study: Matched ankylosing spondylitis synovial fluid reportedly contained a significantly enriched population of disease-linked clones. Ankylosing spondylitis blood appeared to be characterized by a TCR beta motif of fewer than ten highly homologous variants.

The germline gives CDR1 MNHEY, CDR2 SVGAGI. This CDR3 comprises 16 residues. The junction had 5 bases not matched to a gene; V was cut back by 5 bases and J by 2 bases. For TCR beta, libraries came from quantitative 5'-RACE with molecular barcodes. TCRdb re-derived calls from the 5' RACE reads in MiXCR, one entry per CDR3 protein. The repertoire includes 130,000 or so distinct CDR3 sequences, roughly 11% of them detected once, and about 3.8% sits in the top ten. This clonotype was observed many times. Its antigen is as yet unknown. What was sequenced was blood, either unsorted or a sorted T cell fraction (not recorded which). This receptor was taken from a female donor with ankylosing spondylitis or in good health (not recorded which). V usage is TRBV6-5 and J usage is TRBJ2-1, with 11 bases that match TRBD2. This CDR3 reads CASSILAGVAYNEQFF. The CDR3 DNA sequence: TGTGCCAGCAGTATACTAGCGGGGGTTGCCTACAATGAGCAGTTCTTC.